Included here is one TCR beta chain sequence, with context. Its target is unknown. Between the trimmed V and J ends, which lost 5 bases and 10 bases, there was a span of 20 bases. CDR3 size: 15 residues. Germline V CDR1 and CDR2: MGHDK, SYGVNS. These data come from a study of radiotherapy plus CTLA-4 blockade in lung cancer. Receiving focal radiation plus CTLA-4 blockade with ipilimumab were patients who had chemo-refractory metastatic non-small-cell lung cancer. TCRdb keeps only in-frame clones here, not all; method: immunoSEQ multiplex PCR. The table has around 120,000 clones, about 77% seen once; the top ten hold 5.2%. Notes on the study in general: Following radiotherapy plus ipilimumab, tumor-derived TCR clones expanded in the blood.

The genes are TRBV25-1 and TRBJ1-4, with D possibly being TRBD1 (5 bases). The clonotype was recovered from a human donor with non-small cell lung cancer who had a partial response to radiotherapy plus ipilimumab. Sequences were derived from peripheral blood, sampled from a patient treated with radiotherapy plus ipilimumab. The CDR3, as DNA: TGTGCCAGCAGTAGCCAGGAGGGGCTCTGGGGAAAACTGTTTTTT. This sequence encodes CASSSQEGLWGKLFF.